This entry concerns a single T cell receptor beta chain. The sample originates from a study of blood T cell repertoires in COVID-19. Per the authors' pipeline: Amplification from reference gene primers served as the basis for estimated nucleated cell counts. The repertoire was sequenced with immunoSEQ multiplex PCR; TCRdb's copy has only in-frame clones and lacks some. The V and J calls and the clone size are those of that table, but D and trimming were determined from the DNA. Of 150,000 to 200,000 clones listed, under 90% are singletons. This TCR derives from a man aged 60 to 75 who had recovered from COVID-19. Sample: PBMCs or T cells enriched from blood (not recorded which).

CDR3 amino acids: CASSQGGSYGYTF. The CDR3 DNA sequence: TGTGCCAGCAGCCAAGGCGGAAGCTATGGCTACACCTTC. The chain employs TRBV3-1 (or the pseudogene TRBV3-2) and TRBJ1-2; D ambiguous. From germline, CDR1 is LGHDT and CDR2 YNNKEL (reference sequence). The CDR3 covers 13 residues. The ends were cut back, 1 base at V and 4 bases at J, with 7 bases in the middle.